Each of the 9 T cell receptor beta chains below was sequenced from the same sample in a study of T cells in Graves' hyperthyroidism and ophthalmopathy. The investigators amplified TCR beta CDR3 regions from RNA transcripts. Carried out on the TCR CDR3, a first-round RT-PCR used the HTBI primer set. Using its own MiXCR run on the multiplex PCR reads, TCRdb lists one record per CDR3 protein. Of almost 600,000 distinct CDR3 sequences in the sample, approximately 15% are singletons; the top ten hold roughly 5.7%. The specimen was blood. These receptors were obtained from a woman in her twenties or thirties with Graves' hyperthyroidism that later progressed to Graves' ophthalmopathy.

This clonotype was seen a handful of times. This chain links TRBV27 with TRBJ2-7; the D gene is possibly TRBD2 (6 bases). V was clipped by 6 bases and J by 6 bases, with 9 bases between them. The CDR3 sequence is 11 residues long. The germline gives CDR1 MNHEY, CDR2 SMNVEV (reference sequence). CDR3 sequence (DNA): TGTGCCAGCAGCGCGGGAACCGAGCAGTACTTC. This gives the protein CASSAGTEQYF.

This clonotype was seen repeatedly, ten times or more. The chain has TRBV7-9 and TRBJ2-7; no clear D. V was clipped by 5 bases and J by 4 bases, with 12 bases between them. The CDR3 totals 13 residues. The V gene's germline CDR1 is SEHNR and CDR2 FQNEAQ (reference sequence). This chain's CDR3 is CASSPLSGYEQYF. The DNA for the CDR3 is TGTGCCAGCAGCCCCCTCTCCGGGTACGAGCAGTACTTC.

This clonotype was seen many times. The rearrangement links TRBV15 to TRBJ2-2, with TRBD1 matching 8 bases. Germline lookup yields CDR1 LNHNV and CDR2 YYDKDF (reference sequence). The CDR3 has 17 residues. Trimming removed 3 bases from V and 6 bases from J; junction bases left unmatched: 12. The CDR3: CATSRGSGQGKAGELFF. CDR3 sequence (DNA): TGTGCCACCAGCAGGGGATCAGGACAGGGCAAAGCCGGGGAGCTGTTTTTT.

This clonotype has a count of ten or more. V gene TRBV30 combines with J gene TRBJ2-1, with unresolved D. The CDR3 is 13 residues long. Germline values: CDR1 GTSNPN, CDR2 SVGIG (reference sequence). Trimming removed 1 base at V and 6 bases at J, with 10 bases between. CDR3 protein: CAWSGQIGNEQFF. The CDR3 bases are TGTGCCTGGAGTGGTCAGATCGGCAATGAGCAGTTCTTC.

This clonotype was observed many times. The V gene is TRBV5-4, the J gene TRBJ2-3; D is perhaps TRBD1 (5 bases). Germline lookup yields CDR1 SGHNT and CDR2 YYREEE (reference sequence). The CDR3 totals 13 residues. Trimming shortened V by 4 bases and J by 2 bases, and 8 bases separated the two germline ends. The DNA for the CDR3 is TGTGCCAGCAGCGAAGGGGACACAGATACGCAGTATTTT. Residues: CASSEGDTDTQYF.

The gene calls are TRBV4-1 and TRBJ1-2; D call uncertain. The CDR3 loop spans 14 amino acids. Germline-derived CDR1 and CDR2 are MGHRA and YSYEKL. Trimming took 4 bases from V and 0 from J, leaving 9 bases between them. The CDR3, as DNA: TGCGCCAGCAGCCTAAGCAAAGCTAACTATGGCTACACCTTC. Its protein is CASSLSKANYGYTF.

This clonotype came up many times. The chain recombines TRBV3-1 with TRBJ2-3; D is ambiguous. The length of the CDR3 is 13 residues. V was shortened by 0 bases and J by 9 bases, with 10 bases between the two germline ends. CDR1 is LGHDT and CDR2 is YNNKEL in the germline V gene (reference sequence). This CDR3 reads CASSQDLGQTQYF. CDR3 bases: TGTGCCAGCAGCCAAGATTTAGGGCAGACGCAGTATTTT.

The chain recombines TRBV6-1 with TRBJ1-2; D not resolved. This CDR3 region has 13 residues. Trimming removed 10 bases from V and 0 bases from J, with 12 bases in between. CDR1 MNHNS and CDR2 SASEGT come from the germline V gene. The CDR3 spells CATRGGTNYGYTF. The CDR3, as DNA: TGTGCCACCCGAGGCGGGACTAACTATGGCTACACCTTC.

The chain links TRBV12-3 or TRBV12-4 to TRBJ1-1; unclear D gene. Trimming removed 1 base at V and 3 bases at J, with 9 bases between. The CDR3 has 14 residues. The CDR3 sequence is CASSLEVVHTEAFF. The CDR3 nucleotides read TGTGCCAGCAGTTTAGAGGTGGTCCACACTGAAGCTTTCTTT.